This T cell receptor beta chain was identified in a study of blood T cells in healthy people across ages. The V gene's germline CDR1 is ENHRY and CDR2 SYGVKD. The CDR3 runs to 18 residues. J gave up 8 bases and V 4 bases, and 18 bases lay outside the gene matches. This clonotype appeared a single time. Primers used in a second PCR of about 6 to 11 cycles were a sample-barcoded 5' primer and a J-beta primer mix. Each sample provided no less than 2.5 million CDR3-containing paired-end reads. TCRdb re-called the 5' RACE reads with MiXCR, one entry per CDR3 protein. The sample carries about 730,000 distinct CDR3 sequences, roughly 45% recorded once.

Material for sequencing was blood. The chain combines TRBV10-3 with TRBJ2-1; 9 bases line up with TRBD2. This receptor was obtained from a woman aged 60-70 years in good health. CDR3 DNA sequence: TGTGCCATCAGTGTGGTCCCAGGGGCCGGGACTAGCAGTGATGAGCAGTTCTTC. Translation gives CAISVVPGAGTSSDEQFF.